Ten or more counts support the clone carrying this T cell receptor beta chain. This sample was included in a study of human T cells and chemical hapten exposure. Germline V gene data show CDR1 as SGHTA and CDR2 as FQGNSA. Between the trimmed V and J ends, which lost 5 bases and 0 bases, there was a span of 10 bases. This CDR3 spans 15 amino acids. TCRdb ran MiXCR on the RACE reads and lists one entry per CDR3 protein. Of more than 35,000 distinct CDR3 sequences listed, around 6.4% are singletons. Described time point: patch test 1, 2 weeks after DPC sensitization. As for treatment: therapeutic diphenylcyclopropenone sensitization with weekly scalp DPC. Sequencing started from total RNA isolated from unfractionated whole blood.

This TCR came from a woman aged 25 to 39 with alopecia areata. Some clones in this sample may be carry-over from other donors' samples. The sequences come from whole blood, collected in connection with sensitization to the hapten diphenylcyclopropenone (DPC). V and J are TRBV7-2 and TRBJ1-4; D gene uncertain. CDR3 amino acids: CASSRRPATNEKLFF. The CDR3 DNA sequence: TGTGCCAGCAGCCGCCGACCTGCAACTAATGAAAAACTGTTTTTT. Full variable domain (missing parts from reference TRBV7-2 and TRBJ1-4): GAGVSQSPSNKVTEKGKDVELRCDPISGHTALYWYRQSLGQGLEFLIYFQGNSAPDKSGLPSDRFSAERTGGSVSTLTIQRTQQEDSAVYLCASSRRPATNEKLFFGSGTQLSVL.